Listed here are 27 T cell receptor beta chains from one sample, sequenced in a study of shared clonotypes between healthy human individuals. TCRdb's table, derived via immunoSEQ multiplex PCR, lists solely in-frame clones and lacks some. The repertoire holds fewer than 1 million clones, with approximately 97% as singletons. Positive CCR7 selection of CD45RO-negative cells yielded the naive CD8 cells, and terminally differentiated effector memory CD45RA+ cells were excluded. Sequencing used naive CD8+ T cells sorted from blood. The receptor source for this set is a man aged 25-40 years in good health.

CDR3 amino acids: CASSSALNRLEAFF. As DNA, the CDR3 is TGTGCCAGCAGCTCAGCCCTCAACAGACTTGAAGCTTTCTTT. This sequence joins TRBV5-6 and TRBJ1-1, with D uncertain. There are 14 residues in the CDR3. From germline, CDR1 is SGHDT and CDR2 YYEEEE. The V gene lost 3 bases and the J gene lost 7 bases, with 16 bases spanning the gap. The full variable domain, completed using reference TRBV5-6 and TRBJ1-1, is DAGVTQSPTHLIKTRGQQVTLRCSPKSGHDTVSWYQQALGQGPQFIFQYYEEEERQRGNFPDRFSGHQFPNYSSELNVNALLLGDSALYLCASSSALNRLEAFFGQGTRLTVV.

This chain joins TRBV7-6 and TRBJ2-5; 13 bases are a match to TRBD2. This CDR3 has 14 amino acids. J lost 10 bases, V lost 5 bases, and 7 bases had no gene match. Germline CDR1 SGHVS, CDR2 FNYEAQ. The CDR3 DNA is TGTGCCAGCAGCCCAGGGACTAGCGGGATGAACCAGTACTTC. The encoded protein is CASSPGTSGMNQYF.

The chain joins TRBV19 to TRBJ2-7; 7 bases align to TRBD1. The V segment lost 3 bases and the J segment 3 bases; nucleotides outside the gene matches: 2. Germline V CDR1 and CDR2: LNHDA, SQIVND (reference sequence). The CDR3 length is 13 residues. The CDR3 DNA is TGTGCCAGTAGTATGAACAGGGGCTACGAGCAGTACTTC. It yields the protein CASSMNRGYEQYF. The full variable domain, with the rest looked up from reference TRBV19 and TRBJ2-7, is DGGITQSPKYLFRKEGQNVTLSCEQNLNHDAMYWYRQDPGQGLRLIYYSQIVNDFQKGDIAEGYSVSREKKESFPLTVTSAQKNPTAFYLCASSMNRGYEQYFGPGTRLTVT.

This chain joins TRBV9 and TRBJ2-7; 9 nucleotides line up with TRBD1. Trimming at V came to 4 bases and at J to 3 bases, leaving 8 bases not matched to a gene. This CDR3 has 15 residues. CDR1 and CDR2 from the germline V gene are SGDLS and YYNGEE. Here the CDR3 reads CASSQTGTGNYEQYF. As DNA, the CDR3 is TGTGCCAGCAGCCAAACCGGGACAGGGAACTACGAGCAGTACTTC.

This chain joins TRBV5-5 and TRBJ2-7; 9 bases fit TRBD2. Germline values: CDR1 SGHKS, CDR2 YYEKEE (reference sequence). J was trimmed by 1 base and V by 2 bases; bases with no gene match: 4. The CDR3 is 15 residues long. CDR3 in amino acids: CASSFRLAVSYEQYF. The CDR3, as DNA: TGTGCCAGCAGCTTCCGACTAGCGGTTTCCTACGAGCAGTACTTC.

The V call is TRBV7-6, the J call TRBJ1-1; D might be TRBD1 (5 bases). The CDR3 length is 14 residues. Germline-derived CDR1 and CDR2 are SGHVS and FNYEAQ. Between the trimmed V and J ends, which lost 6 bases and 0 bases, there was a span of 11 bases. DNA for the CDR3: TGTGCCAGCAGTTCCGGGACCTTGAACACTGAAGCTTTCTTT. Translated, it gives CASSSGTLNTEAFF.

In this sample, this clone turned up once. The V and J genes are TRBV13 and TRBJ1-1; D is uncertain. CDR3 length: 11 residues. Looked up from germline, CDR1 is PRHDT and CDR2 is FYEKMQ (reference sequence). With 2 bases removed from V and 8 bases from J, the gap between germline ends came to 6 bases. The CDR3 spells CASSLRVEAFF. The CDR3 DNA reads as TGTGCCAGCAGCTTAAGAGTCGAAGCTTTCTTT.

The rearrangement links TRBV27 to TRBJ2-7; 10 bases map to TRBD1. Trimming cost V 6 bases and J 4 bases; bases outside gene matches: 6. Germline CDR1 and CDR2: MNHEY and SMNVEV (reference sequence). This CDR3 is 14 amino acids long. The CDR3 protein is CASSLTGGGYEQYF. The CDR3 region has the DNA TGTGCCAGCAGCCTGACAGGGGGCGGGTACGAGCAGTACTTC.

The chain has TRBV6-5 and TRBJ2-3; 7 bases are shared with TRBD2. The germline V gene encodes CDR1 MNHEY and CDR2 SVGAGI. The CDR3 loop spans 15 amino acids. J lost 0 bases, V lost 1 base, and 1 base had no gene match. CDR3 amino acids: CASSYWEGSTDTQYF. In DNA, the CDR3 is TGTGCCAGCAGTTACTGGGAGGGTAGCACAGATACGCAGTATTTT.

This rearrangement joins TRBV28 to TRBJ2-7, with D tentatively TRBD1 (5 bases). The CDR3 is made up of 11 amino acids. Trimming took off 8 bases at V and 4 bases at J, with 9 bases between the two ends. Germline V gene data show CDR1 as MDHEN and CDR2 as SYDVKM. CDR3 in DNA: TGTGCCAGCGCAGGGATTTACGAGCAGTACTTC. It translates to CASAGIYEQYF.

The V gene is TRBV5-3, the J gene TRBJ2-7; D is possibly TRBD1 (6 bases). TRBV5-3 is an ORF, and what it does is uncertain. Trimming left V 8 bases short and J 4 bases short, with 19 bases between. The CDR3 extends over 14 amino acids. CDR3 in DNA: TGTGCCAGCAAGGCAAGTGGGGGCGAATACGAGCAGTACTTC. This codes for CASKASGGEYEQYF.

The CDR3 bases are TGTGCCACCAGGGGGGGCGAAGCCCTTAACTATGGCTACACCTTC. It translates to CATRGGEALNYGYTF. V gene TRBV10-3 combines with J gene TRBJ1-2; 7 positions match TRBD1. Germline V gene sequence: CDR1 ENHRY, CDR2 SYGVKD. The trim removed 10 bases at V and 1 base at J, leaving 12 bases unmatched. The CDR3 consists of 15 residues.

The chain employs TRBV11-2 and TRBJ2-7; no clear D gene. The CDR3 is 16 residues long. Trimming pared 5 bases from V and 0 bases from J, leaving 17 bases between. Germline V CDR1 and CDR2: SGHAT, FQNNGV. DNA of the CDR3: TGTGCCAGCAGCACCTATAAGCTTGCCAGCTCCTACGAGCAGTACTTC. It translates to CASSTYKLASSYEQYF.

The chain recombines TRBV4-1 with TRBJ1-2; TRBD1 matches 8 bases. This CDR3 contains 18 residues. J was trimmed by 4 bases and V by 0 bases; bases with no gene match: 13. CDR1 MGHRA and CDR2 YSYEKL come from the germline V gene. CDR3 sequence reads: CASSQDLPTDRGVYGYTF. The DNA for the CDR3 is TGCGCCAGCAGCCAAGATCTACCCACAGACAGGGGCGTCTATGGCTACACCTTC.

The rearrangement joins TRBV19 to TRBJ2-7; D may be TRBD1 (5 bases). Trimming took off 5 bases at V and 4 bases at J, with 15 bases between the two ends. CDR1 LNHDA and CDR2 SQIVND come from the germline V gene (reference sequence). The CDR3 sequence is 14 residues long. The CDR3 DNA follows: TGTGCCAGTAGTTTTAATACAGGAAGGTACGAGCAGTACTTC. Protein product: CASSFNTGRYEQYF.

This clone has a single count. This chain uses TRBV5-4 with TRBJ2-1; 12 bases are a match to TRBD2. This CDR3 is built from 16 residues. Germline CDR1 and CDR2: SGHNT and YYREEE (reference sequence). Trimming removed 4 bases from V and 3 bases from J; junction bases left unmatched: 5. CDR3 nucleotide sequence: TGTGCCAGCAGCCCGCCGACTAGCGGGAGCTACAATGAGCAGTTCTTC. Translation gives CASSPPTSGSYNEQFF.

This clone was observed once. This chain connects TRBV27 to TRBJ1-1, with unresolved D. The CDR3 covers 13 residues. V lost 6 bases to trimming and J lost 0 bases, with 8 bases between them. Germline V CDR1 and CDR2: MNHEY, SMNVEV (reference sequence). Written as DNA, the CDR3 is TGTGCCAGCAGCCCTTCCATGAACACTGAAGCTTTCTTT. It encodes CASSPSMNTEAFF.

This rearrangement joins TRBV10-3 to TRBJ2-3; 14 nucleotides agree with TRBD2. With V trimmed by 2 bases and J by 5 bases, 3 bases remained unmatched. The CDR3 has 16 residues. The germline V gene has CDR1 ENHRY and CDR2 SYGVKD. CDR3 nucleotides: TGTGCCATCAGTGAGGCGACTAGCGGGAGGGGAGATACGCAGTATTTT. Translated, it gives CAISEATSGRGDTQYF.

The chain has TRBV4-1 and TRBJ1-2, with D possibly TRBD1 on 5 matching bases. The V and J ends lost 0 bases and 3 bases respectively, with 14 bases between them. The V gene's germline CDR1 is MGHRA and CDR2 YSYEKL. The CDR3 consists of 16 residues. CDR3 DNA: TGCGCCAGCAGCCAAGATGAGACAGTGAGGTACTATGGCTACACCTTC. It codes for CASSQDETVRYYGYTF.

This chain links TRBV14 with TRBJ2-1; 10 nucleotides line up with TRBD2. CDR1 is SGHDN, CDR2 FVKESK, per germline. The CDR3 runs 17 residues. V trimming: 5 bases; J trimming: 0 bases; junction bases outside the gene matches: 7. CDR3 coding DNA: TGTGCCAGCAGCTTACAACTAGCGGGACACTCCTACAATGAGCAGTTCTTC. It is translated as CASSLQLAGHSYNEQFF.

V gene TRBV5-1 combines with J gene TRBJ2-7; tentatively, D is TRBD1 (6 bases). The ends were cut back, 4 bases at V and 3 bases at J, with 11 bases in the middle. From germline, CDR1 is SGHRS and CDR2 YFSETQ. This CDR3 has 13 residues. The CDR3 DNA follows: TGCGCCAGCAGCACAACAGGGTACTACGAGCAGTACTTC. Encoded protein: CASSTTGYYEQYF. Full variable domain (missing parts from reference TRBV5-1 and TRBJ2-7): KAGVTQTPRYLIKTRGQQVTLSCSPISGHRSVSWYQQTPGQGLQFLFEYFSETQRNKGNFPGRFSGRQFSNSRSEMNVSTLELGDSALYLCASSTTGYYEQYFGPGTRLTVT.

The chain is built from TRBV28 and TRBJ2-5; D is ambiguous. V shed 7 bases and J shed 5 bases, with 11 bases lying between them. In germline, CDR1 is MDHEN, CDR2 SYDVKM. There are 12 residues in the CDR3. The CDR3 sequence is CASNLRRETQYF. CDR3 nucleotide sequence: TGTGCCAGCAACTTACGTCGCGAGACCCAGTACTTC.

The chain employs TRBV18 and TRBJ1-6; the match to TRBD1 covers 9 bases. This CDR3 comprises 16 residues. Per the germline V gene, CDR1 is KGHSH and CDR2 is LQKENI. After removal of 3 bases from V and 7 bases from J, the junction contained 7 bases not matched to a gene. CDR3 bases: TGTGCCAGCTCACCGCCGGGACAGGGAGGCAATTCACCCCTCCACTTT. Translated: CASSPPGQGGNSPLHF. The complete variable domain, with remaining parts taken from reference TRBV18 and TRBJ1-6, reads NAGVMQNPRHLVRRRGQEARLRCSPMKGHSHVYWYRQLPEEGLKFMVYLQKENIIDESGMPKERFSAEFPKEGPSILRIQQVVRGDSAAYFCASSPPGQGGNSPLHFGNGTRLTVT.

The chain has TRBV7-9 and TRBJ2-5, with a weak D call TRBD1 (6 bases). Trimming removed 4 bases at V and 3 bases at J, with 12 bases between. Per germline, CDR1 SEHNR and CDR2 FQNEAQ (reference sequence). The CDR3 consists of 14 residues. The CDR3 here is CASSSPGHEETQYF. The CDR3 coding sequence is TGTGCCAGCAGCTCGCCGGGACACGAAGAGACCCAGTACTTC.

V gene TRBV29-1 combines with J gene TRBJ1-1, with D perhaps TRBD1 (6 bases). Germline V CDR1 and CDR2: SQVTM, ANQGSEA. Between the trimmed V and J ends, which lost 3 bases and 5 bases, there was a span of 13 bases. The CDR3 is 13 amino acids. The CDR3 protein is CSVELGAKTEAFF. DNA for the CDR3: TGCAGCGTTGAGCTGGGGGCGAAGACTGAAGCTTTCTTT.

This clone was recorded once. This CDR3 reads CAWSGWTGVPQYF. The CDR3 coding sequence is TGTGCCTGGAGTGGTTGGACAGGGGTGCCCCAGTACTTC. The rearrangement joins TRBV30 to TRBJ2-5, with TRBD1 matching 9 bases. CDR3 length: 13 residues. Germline CDR1 and CDR2: GTSNPN and SVGIG (reference sequence). The V gene end was trimmed by 1 base and the J gene end by 9 bases; junction bases not matched to a gene: 6.

Here the CDR3 DNA reads TGTGCCAGCACCGAGGGCAAAGCCTACGAGCAGTACTTC. Its translation is CASTEGKAYEQYF. The chain carries TRBV2 and TRBJ2-7, with D possibly being TRBD2 (5 bases). This CDR3 is 13 amino acids long. Germline V gene sequence: CDR1 SNHLY, CDR2 FYNNEI. V gave up 7 bases and J gave up 2 bases, with 12 bases separating them.